The rows below give T cell receptor beta chains drawn from one sample of a study of T cells in Graves' hyperthyroidism and ophthalmopathy. Each CDR3 protein gets one entry after TCRdb re-called the multiplex PCR reads with MiXCR. The sample yields roughly 500,000 distinct CDR3 sequences, approximately 23% seen once. Sequenced sample: blood. These TCRs come from an older woman with Graves' ophthalmopathy. The CDR3 runs from the conserved cysteine through the conserved F or W. Fields, in order: D gene, J gene, V gene, clone size, CDR3 protein, CDR3 DNA. The D gene is left open where the match is weak. Only part of the rows carry a size: once, few, many, or a class if the clone is expanded.

D gene: .
J gene: TRBJ2-1
V gene: TRBV3-1
clone size: .
CDR3 protein: CATEGMQETQFF
CDR3 DNA: TGTGCCACCGAGGGCATGCAAGAGACCCAGTTCTTC

D gene: TRBD2
J gene: TRBJ2-7
V gene: TRBV3-1
clone size: .
CDR3 protein: CASSLPGTTEQYF
CDR3 DNA: TGTGCCAGCAGCCTACCCGGGACTACCGAGCAGTACTTC

D gene: .
J gene: TRBJ2-1
V gene: TRBV30
clone size: few
CDR3 protein: CAWSRRRLGDEQFF
CDR3 DNA: TGTGCCTGGAGTCGGCGCCGCCTAGGGGATGAGCAGTTCTTC

D gene: .
J gene: TRBJ1-2
V gene: TRBV28
clone size: .
CDR3 protein: CASSLDSRWFGYGYTF
CDR3 DNA: TGTGCCAGCAGTTTAGATTCGAGATGGTTCGGCTATGGCTACACCTTC

D gene: .
J gene: TRBJ1-1
V gene: TRBV12-3/TRBV12-4
clone size: many
CDR3 protein: CASTQSGGSEAFF
CDR3 DNA: TGTGCCAGCACTCAATCGGGGGGGAGTGAAGCTTTCTTT

D gene: .
J gene: TRBJ2-5
V gene: TRBV7-8
clone size: .
CDR3 protein: CASSTRTRETQYF
CDR3 DNA: TGTGCCAGCAGCACCCGGACTCGGGAGACCCAGTACTTC

D gene: .
J gene: TRBJ2-7
V gene: TRBV20-1
clone size: .
CDR3 protein: CSARDRPRTHSEQYF
CDR3 DNA: TGCAGTGCTAGAGATCGGCCCCGGACACACTCGGAGCAGTACTTC

D gene: .
J gene: TRBJ1-4
V gene: TRBV7-6
clone size: .
CDR3 protein: CASSTPIGKLFF
CDR3 DNA: TGTGCCAGCAGCACTCCAATAGGAAAACTGTTTTTT

D gene: TRBD2
J gene: TRBJ2-1
V gene: TRBV6-1
clone size: .
CDR3 protein: CASTAGGDGNEQFF
CDR3 DNA: TGTGCCAGCACGGCGGGAGGTGATGGCAATGAGCAGTTCTTC

D gene: .
J gene: TRBJ1-5
V gene: TRBV28
clone size: many
CDR3 protein: CASSLSLTDQPQHF
CDR3 DNA: TGTGCCAGCAGTTTATCCCTTACAGATCAGCCCCAGCATTTT

D gene: .
J gene: TRBJ2-7
V gene: TRBV5-8
clone size: .
CDR3 protein: CASSLLPGGYEQYF
CDR3 DNA: TGTGCCAGCAGCTTACTCCCTGGTGGGTACGAGCAGTACTTC

D gene: .
J gene: TRBJ2-3
V gene: TRBV12-3/TRBV12-4
clone size: few
CDR3 protein: CASSFGRMVAGTDTQYF
CDR3 DNA: TGTGCCAGCAGTTTTGGGCGCATGGTGGCTGGCACAGATACGCAGTATTTT

D gene: .
J gene: TRBJ1-1
V gene: TRBV19
clone size: many
CDR3 protein: CASSIGVLNTEAFF
CDR3 DNA: TGTGCCAGTAGTATAGGGGTGCTGAACACTGAAGCTTTCTTT

D gene: TRBD1
J gene: TRBJ2-1
V gene: TRBV7-3
clone size: .
CDR3 protein: CASSPGQGKYNEQFF
CDR3 DNA: TGTGCCAGCAGCCCTGGACAGGGGAAGTACAATGAGCAGTTCTTC

D gene: .
J gene: TRBJ2-3
V gene: TRBV20-1
clone size: few
CDR3 protein: CSGLFRNTDTQYF
CDR3 DNA: TGCAGTGGGTTGTTCAGAAACACAGATACGCAGTATTTT

D gene: .
J gene: TRBJ2-2
V gene: TRBV20-1
clone size: .
CDR3 protein: CSANMANTGELFF
CDR3 DNA: TGCAGTGCTAATATGGCGAACACCGGGGAGCTGTTTTTT

D gene: TRBD2
J gene: TRBJ2-7
V gene: TRBV7-3
clone size: .
CDR3 protein: CASSQDQGGSSGSEQYF
CDR3 DNA: TGCGCCAGCAGCCAAGATCAAGGCGGGAGTTCCGGCTCCGAGCAGTACTTC

D gene: .
J gene: TRBJ2-7
V gene: TRBV5-1
clone size: few
CDR3 protein: CASSTMSGSYEQYF
CDR3 DNA: TGCGCCAGCAGCACTATGAGCGGCTCCTACGAGCAGTACTTC

D gene: TRBD1
J gene: TRBJ1-1
V gene: TRBV2
clone size: many
CDR3 protein: CASSIQGARTEAFF
CDR3 DNA: TGTGCCAGCAGTATACAGGGGGCAAGGACTGAAGCTTTCTTT

D gene: TRBD1
J gene: TRBJ2-7
V gene: TRBV6-1
clone size: many
CDR3 protein: CASSHRGILVYEQYF
CDR3 DNA: TGTGCCAGCAGTCACAGGGGGATCTTGGTGTACGAGCAGTACTTC

D gene: TRBD2
J gene: TRBJ2-7
V gene: TRBV7-2
clone size: many
CDR3 protein: CASTPTSGTYEQYF
CDR3 DNA: TGTGCCAGCACCCCGACTAGCGGGACCTACGAGCAGTACTTC

D gene: .
J gene: TRBJ2-3
V gene: TRBV10-3
clone size: .
CDR3 protein: CAISDLAHGPTDTQYF
CDR3 DNA: TGTGCCATCAGTGACCTAGCGCACGGCCCTACCGATACGCAGTATTTT

D gene: .
J gene: TRBJ1-1
V gene: TRBV20-1
clone size: .
CDR3 protein: CSARIGGGRVKDTEAFF
CDR3 DNA: TGCAGTGCTAGGATTGGGGGGGGTAGGGTTAAGGACACTGAAGCTTTCTTT

D gene: TRBD2
J gene: TRBJ2-3
V gene: TRBV15
clone size: few
CDR3 protein: CATSPRLAGARDTQYF
CDR3 DNA: TGTGCCACCAGCCCCCGACTAGCGGGAGCACGGGATACGCAGTATTTT

D gene: .
J gene: TRBJ1-1
V gene: TRBV29-1
clone size: .
CDR3 protein: CSAGQSITEAFF
CDR3 DNA: TGCAGCGCTGGACAGTCGATCACTGAAGCTTTCTTT

D gene: .
J gene: TRBJ1-2
V gene: TRBV6-4
clone size: .
CDR3 protein: CASSEPGTLYGYTF
CDR3 DNA: TGTGCCAGCAGTGAACCCGGGACTCTCTATGGCTACACCTTC

D gene: TRBD2
J gene: TRBJ2-2
V gene: TRBV10-3
clone size: few
CDR3 protein: CAISGNPGLAGTGELFF
CDR3 DNA: TGTGCCATCAGTGGGAACCCGGGACTAGCGGGCACCGGGGAGCTGTTTTTT

D gene: TRBD2
J gene: TRBJ2-3
V gene: TRBV9
clone size: few
CDR3 protein: CASSVALAGGPGSADTQYF
CDR3 DNA: TGTGCCAGCAGCGTAGCTCTAGCGGGAGGGCCAGGAAGCGCAGATACGCAGTATTTT

D gene: .
J gene: TRBJ2-7
V gene: TRBV7-4
clone size: many
CDR3 protein: CASSLAPGLCSYEQYF
CDR3 DNA: TGTGCCAGCAGCTTAGCTCCCGGACTTTGCTCCTACGAGCAGTACTTC

D gene: .
J gene: TRBJ2-5
V gene: TRBV4-3
clone size: .
CDR3 protein: CASSQDREGGTQYF
CDR3 DNA: TGCGCCAGCAGCCAAGACCGCGAAGGTGGGACCCAGTACTTC

D gene: TRBD2
J gene: TRBJ2-3
V gene: TRBV30
clone size: .
CDR3 protein: CAWSAGGTDTQYF
CDR3 DNA: TGTGCCTGGAGTGCGGGAGGGACAGATACGCAGTATTTT

D gene: TRBD1
J gene: TRBJ1-2
V gene: TRBV6-1
clone size: few
CDR3 protein: CASRPPPGQGARNYGYTF
CDR3 DNA: TGTGCCAGCAGGCCCCCTCCGGGACAGGGGGCGCGAAACTATGGCTACACCTTC

D gene: .
J gene: TRBJ1-2
V gene: TRBV11-3
clone size: few
CDR3 protein: CASSLNFDRYYGYTF
CDR3 DNA: TGTGCCAGCAGCTTAAATTTCGACAGATACTATGGCTACACCTTC

D gene: .
J gene: TRBJ1-1
V gene: TRBV20-1
clone size: few
CDR3 protein: CSARDLTQNYLAFF
CDR3 DNA: TGCAGTGCTAGAGATTTAACACAAAATTACCTCGCTTTCTTT

D gene: .
J gene: TRBJ2-1
V gene: TRBV27
clone size: .
CDR3 protein: CASSLWAGTSYNEQFF
CDR3 DNA: TGTGCCAGCAGTTTATGGGCGGGGACGTCCTACAATGAGCAGTTCTTC

D gene: .
J gene: TRBJ1-1
V gene: TRBV20-1
clone size: many
CDR3 protein: CSARKVTNTEAFF
CDR3 DNA: TGCAGTGCGCGGAAGGTAACGAACACTGAAGCTTTCTTT

D gene: .
J gene: TRBJ2-1
V gene: TRBV2
clone size: many
CDR3 protein: CASSAWRNNEQFF
CDR3 DNA: TGTGCCAGCAGCGCCTGGAGAAACAATGAGCAGTTCTTC

D gene: .
J gene: TRBJ2-7
V gene: TRBV12-3/TRBV12-4
clone size: few
CDR3 protein: CASSFRSEQYF
CDR3 DNA: TGTGCCAGCAGTTTCAGGAGCGAGCAGTACTTC

D gene: .
J gene: TRBJ2-7
V gene: TRBV29-1
clone size: .
CDR3 protein: CSVVDGYVGYEQYF
CDR3 DNA: TGCAGCGTTGTCGACGGGTACGTTGGGTACGAGCAGTACTTC

D gene: TRBD1
J gene: TRBJ1-5
V gene: TRBV6-5
clone size: .
CDR3 protein: CASSYRDRHQPQHF
CDR3 DNA: TGTGCCAGCAGTTACAGGGACAGGCATCAGCCCCAGCATTTT

D gene: .
J gene: TRBJ2-3
V gene: TRBV7-2
clone size: few
CDR3 protein: CASSRLITSTDTQYF
CDR3 DNA: TGTGCCAGCAGTCGACTAATAACTAGCACAGATACGCAGTATTTT

D gene: .
J gene: TRBJ2-7
V gene: TRBV12-3/TRBV12-4
clone size: .
CDR3 protein: CASTLAAGGYYEQYF
CDR3 DNA: TGTGCCAGCACTCTAGCGGCAGGGGGATACTACGAGCAGTACTTC

D gene: .
J gene: TRBJ2-7
V gene: TRBV5-1
clone size: once
CDR3 protein: CASSPGAASYEQYF
CDR3 DNA: TGCGCCAGCAGCCCGGGGGCGGCCTCCTACGAGCAGTACTTC

D gene: TRBD1
J gene: TRBJ2-1
V gene: TRBV7-9
clone size: .
CDR3 protein: CASSFRTGLLNEQFF
CDR3 DNA: TGTGCCAGCAGCTTTCGGACAGGGTTACTTAATGAGCAGTTCTTC

D gene: TRBD2
J gene: TRBJ2-7
V gene: TRBV10-3
clone size: few
CDR3 protein: CAISIAGLTYEQYF
CDR3 DNA: TGTGCCATCAGTATAGCGGGACTAACCTACGAGCAGTACTTC

D gene: TRBD1
J gene: TRBJ2-7
V gene: TRBV9
clone size: .
CDR3 protein: CASSPRTGGNYEQYF
CDR3 DNA: TGTGCCAGCAGCCCGCGGACAGGGGGAAACTACGAGCAGTACTTC

D gene: .
J gene: TRBJ2-5
V gene: TRBV4-1
clone size: few
CDR3 protein: CASAREETQYF
CDR3 DNA: TGCGCCAGCGCCCGGGAGGAGACCCAGTACTTC

D gene: .
J gene: TRBJ2-1
V gene: TRBV30
clone size: .
CDR3 protein: CAWGRGEPYNEQFF
CDR3 DNA: TGTGCCTGGGGAAGGGGGGAGCCCTACAATGAGCAGTTCTTC